The 9 T cell receptor beta chains listed next were all sequenced from one sample in a study of technical replicates of blood from a few donors. The method was immunoSEQ multiplex PCR; TCRdb's version includes in-frame clones alone and lacks a portion of them. The sample shows about 94,000 clones, approximately 96% of them seen only once. Sequenced material: T cells isolated from PBMCs. The receptor set was obtained from a human donor in good health.

This chain joins TRBV5-1 and TRBJ2-7; D might be TRBD2 (6 bases). CDR1 SGHRS and CDR2 YFSETQ come from the germline V gene. V dropped 0 bases and J dropped 4 bases, with 11 bases sitting between them. This CDR3 contains 14 residues. CDR3 sequence (DNA): TGCGCCAGCAGCTTGGGGGGACTCGATTACGAGCAGTACTTC. It specifies CASSLGGLDYEQYF.

The rearrangement links TRBV6-6 to TRBJ1-4, with unresolved D. Germline lookup yields CDR1 MNHNY and CDR2 SVGAGI (reference sequence). The CDR3 has 14 residues. Trimming stripped 0 bases from V and 7 bases from J, with 9 bases between. Written as DNA, the CDR3 is TGTGCCAGCAGTTACTCGACGGCAGGTGAAAAACTGTTTTTT. It encodes CASSYSTAGEKLFF.

The chain employs TRBV15 and TRBJ2-1; 10 positions match TRBD2. With 6 bases clipped from V and 1 base from J, the junction kept 6 bases outside the gene matches. Germline CDR1 reads LNHNV; CDR2 reads YYDKDF (reference sequence). The CDR3 extends over 16 amino acids. The CDR3 sequence: CATSRASGGSYNEQFF. As DNA, the CDR3 is TGTGCCACCAGTAGGGCTAGCGGGGGATCCTACAATGAGCAGTTCTTC.

The chain uses TRBV10-2 and TRBJ2-7, with TRBD2 identical over 13 bases. The CDR3 length is 14 residues. Germline CDR1 WSHSY, CDR2 SAAADI. Unmatched junction bases numbered 3, after V lost 6 bases and J lost 4 bases. CDR3 protein: CASRELAGGYEQYF. CDR3 in DNA: TGCGCCAGCAGGGAACTAGCGGGAGGGTACGAGCAGTACTTC.

V usage is TRBV19 and J usage is TRBJ2-2; 9 bases are shared with TRBD2. The CDR3 is 14 residues long. The germline gives CDR1 LNHDA, CDR2 SQIVND (reference sequence). After removal of 7 bases from V and 6 bases from J, the junction contained 6 bases not matched to a gene. The CDR3 is CASIASGNAGELFF. CDR3 nucleotide sequence: TGTGCCAGTATTGCTAGCGGGAATGCCGGGGAGCTGTTTTTT.

CDR3 nucleotides: TGTGCCCACCAGACAGGCATGAACACTGAAGCTTTCTTT. It yields the protein CAHQTGMNTEAFF. The genes are TRBV30 and TRBJ1-1, with D possibly being TRBD1 (6 bases). The length of the CDR3 is 13 residues. Germline loops: CDR1 GTSNPN, CDR2 SVGIG (reference sequence). V lost 8 bases, J lost 0 bases, and 13 bases lay in between.

V is TRBV10-3 and J is TRBJ2-1; TRBD2 aligns across 9 bases. V lost 0 bases to trimming and J lost 2 bases; unmatched junction nucleotides: 2. CDR3 length: 16 residues. The germline CDR1 and CDR2 sequences are ENHRY and SYGVKD. CDR3 nucleotides: TGTGCCATCAGTGAGTCTGCGGGAGGGGCCTACAATGAGCAGTTCTTC. Translating gives CAISESAGGAYNEQFF.

The gene calls are TRBV5-1 and TRBJ2-6, with D possibly being TRBD2 (6 bases). Germline CDR1 is SGHRS and CDR2 is YFSETQ. V was cut by 6 bases and J by 0 bases, with 13 bases left in between. The CDR3 totals 16 residues. CDR3 sequence reads: CASTLGTSSGANVLTF. The DNA of the CDR3 is TGCGCCAGCACCTTAGGGACTTCCTCTGGGGCCAACGTCCTGACTTTC.

DNA for the CDR3: TGTGCCAGCCGGACAGGGTCTAGCACAGATACGCAGTATTTT. Amino acid sequence: CASRTGSSTDTQYF. The rearrangement uses TRBV2 and TRBJ2-3, with 8 bases lining up with TRBD1. Germline V gene data show CDR1 as SNHLY and CDR2 as FYNNEI. The CDR3 consists of 14 residues. Trimming removed 8 bases from V and 0 bases from J; junction bases left unmatched: 4. Full variable domain (rest looked up from reference TRBV2 and TRBJ2-3): EPEVTQTPSHQVTQMGQEVILRCVPISNHLYFYWYRQILGQKVEFLVSFYNNEISEKSEIFDDQFSVERPDGSNFTLKIRSTKLEDSAMYFCASRTGSSTDTQYFGPGTRLTVL.